This TCR beta chain is drawn from a study of OX40 agonist ivuxolimab in advanced cancers. Whole-study findings and limits: There was clonal expansion of CD4+ and CD8+ blood T cells by week 6 at 0.1 to 3.0 mg/kg. Low normalized T-cell clonal expansion was also seen in some nonresponders. What antigens the expanded peripheral T cells recognized was never established. Averaged across samples, CD8+ T cells carried more expanded clones than CD4+ did.

This CDR3 is 15 amino acids long. V lost 4 bases and J lost 2; bases outside the gene matches: 1. Germline assignment: CDR1 LNHNV and CDR2 YYDKDF (reference sequence). Assay: immunoSEQ multiplex PCR; the TCRdb copy retains only in-frame clones and omits some. The data contain under 60,000 clones, under 95% of them singletons. In the case of this clone: Its antigen is as yet unknown.

Specimen: CD4+ or CD8+ T cells sorted from blood, collected in a trial of the OX40 agonist ivuxolimab. This chain connects TRBV15 to TRBJ2-3; TRBD2 aligns across 12 bases. The sequence came from an adult with an advanced solid tumor such as melanoma, head and neck, liver or kidney cancer. The CDR3 loop is CATSTSGRATDTQYF. In DNA form, the CDR3 reads TGTGCCACCAGCACTAGCGGGAGGGCCACAGATACGCAGTATTTT.